These 2 T cell receptor beta chains were sequenced from one sample in a study of technical replicates of blood from a few donors. Profiled with immunoSEQ multiplex PCR; TCRdb holds only in-frame clones, not every one. The sample lists about 97,000 clones; about 95% were seen once. Sequencing was performed on T cells isolated from PBMCs. The source is a human donor in good health.

Written as DNA, the CDR3 is TGTGCCAGCTCGTCCTTGACTAGCGGGAGGGCCTTCGAGCAGTACTTC. Translated, it gives CASSSLTSGRAFEQYF. The chain joins TRBV28 to TRBJ2-7, with 14 bases that match TRBD2. CDR1 and CDR2 (germline): MDHEN, SYDVKM. V trimming: 8 bases; J trimming: 6 bases; junction bases outside the gene matches: 12. CDR3 length: 16 amino acids.

The rearrangement uses TRBV10-3 and TRBJ1-5; D remains unclear. Germline V gene data show CDR1 as ENHRY and CDR2 as SYGVKD. The CDR3 spans 15 residues. Trimming stripped 11 bases from V and 3 bases from J, with 20 bases between. The CDR3 nucleotides are TGTGCCGCCAATGCTGTCGTCGGTCCCAATCAGCCCCAGCATTTT. Translation: CAANAVVGPNQPQHF.